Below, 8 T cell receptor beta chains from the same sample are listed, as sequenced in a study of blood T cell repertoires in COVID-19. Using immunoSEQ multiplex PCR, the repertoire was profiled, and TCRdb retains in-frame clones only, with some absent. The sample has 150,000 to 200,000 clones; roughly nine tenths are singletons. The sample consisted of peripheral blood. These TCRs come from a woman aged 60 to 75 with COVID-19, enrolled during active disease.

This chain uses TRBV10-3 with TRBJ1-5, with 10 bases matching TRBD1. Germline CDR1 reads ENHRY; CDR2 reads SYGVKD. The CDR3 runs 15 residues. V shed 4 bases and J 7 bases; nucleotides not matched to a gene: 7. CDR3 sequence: CAISGGTGDRQPQHF. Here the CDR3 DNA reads TGTGCCATCAGTGGGGGGACAGGGGATAGACAGCCCCAGCATTTT.

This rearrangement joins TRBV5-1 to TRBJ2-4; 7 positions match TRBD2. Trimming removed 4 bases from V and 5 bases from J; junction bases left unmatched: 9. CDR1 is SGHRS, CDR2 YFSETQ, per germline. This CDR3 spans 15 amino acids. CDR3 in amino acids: CASSLGEGLENIQYF. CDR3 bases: TGCGCCAGCAGCCTGGGGGAAGGACTAGAAAACATTCAGTACTTC.

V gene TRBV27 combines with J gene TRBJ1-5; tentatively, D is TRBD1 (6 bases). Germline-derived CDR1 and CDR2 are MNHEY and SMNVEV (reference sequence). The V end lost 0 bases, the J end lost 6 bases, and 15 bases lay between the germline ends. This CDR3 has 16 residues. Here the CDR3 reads CASSLSRGAVGQPQHF. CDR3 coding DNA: TGTGCCAGCAGTTTATCTCGGGGGGCAGTTGGTCAGCCCCAGCATTTT.

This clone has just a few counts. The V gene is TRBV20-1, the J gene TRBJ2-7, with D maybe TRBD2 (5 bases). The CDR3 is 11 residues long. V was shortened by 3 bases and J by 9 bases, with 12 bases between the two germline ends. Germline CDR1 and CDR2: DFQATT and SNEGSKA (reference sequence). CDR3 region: CSARDLAGQYF. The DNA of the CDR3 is TGCAGTGCTAGGGATTTGGCGGGGCAGTACTTC.

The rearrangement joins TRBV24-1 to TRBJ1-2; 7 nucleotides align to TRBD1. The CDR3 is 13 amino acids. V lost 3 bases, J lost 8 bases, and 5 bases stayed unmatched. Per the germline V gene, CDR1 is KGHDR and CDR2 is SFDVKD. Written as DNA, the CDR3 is TGTGCCACCAGTGATACTGGGACAGTCGGCTACACCTTC. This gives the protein CATSDTGTVGYTF.

This CDR3 reads CASSSPGQGTEKLFF. CDR3 bases: TGTGCCAGCTCATCTCCGGGACAGGGGACTGAAAAACTGTTTTTT. This chain joins TRBV18 and TRBJ1-4; 10 nucleotides agree with TRBD1. CDR1 and CDR2 from the germline V gene are KGHSH and LQKENI. The CDR3 is 15 residues long. The junction had 7 bases not matched to a gene; V was cut back by 5 bases and J by 7 bases.

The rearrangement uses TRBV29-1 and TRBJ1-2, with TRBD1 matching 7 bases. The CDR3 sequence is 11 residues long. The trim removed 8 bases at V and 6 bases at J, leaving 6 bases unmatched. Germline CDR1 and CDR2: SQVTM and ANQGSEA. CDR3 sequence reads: CSLSTGNGYTF. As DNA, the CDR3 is TGCAGCCTTTCGACAGGGAATGGCTACACCTTC.

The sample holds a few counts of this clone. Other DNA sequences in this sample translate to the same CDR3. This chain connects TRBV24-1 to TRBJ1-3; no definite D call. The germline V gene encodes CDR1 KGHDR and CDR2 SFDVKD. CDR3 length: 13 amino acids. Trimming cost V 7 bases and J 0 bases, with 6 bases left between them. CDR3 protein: CATRASSGNTIYF. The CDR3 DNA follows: TGTGCCACCAGAGCTAGCTCTGGAAACACCATATATTTT.